The entry that follows covers one T cell receptor beta chain sequence. After extraction with the RNeasy kit, roughly 0.5 to 1 ug of the RNA was reverse transcribed using random hexamers. A single record per CDR3 protein comes from TCRdb applying MiXCR to the immunoSEQ multiplex PCR reads. The sample has roughly 120,000 distinct CDR3 sequences, 80% to 95% seen once. The data were taken from a study of CD8 T cells in Susac syndrome. Sequencing of TCR beta covered CD8+ and CD4+ T cells obtained from blood. V was clipped by 3 bases and J by 0 bases, with 12 bases between them. CDR1 is SGHVT and CDR2 is SQSDAQ in the germline V gene. The CDR3 contains 17 residues.

The sequencing input was CD8+ T cells from PBMCs. This TCR was recovered from a human donor with multiple sclerosis. V is TRBV7-4 and J is TRBJ2-6; perhaps TRBD1 as D (6 bases). The CDR3 loop is CASSFLGAGSGANVLTF. CDR3 nucleotide sequence: TGTGCCAGCAGCTTCTTGGGGGCAGGCTCTGGGGCCAACGTCCTGACTTTC.